This record covers a single T cell receptor beta chain. Its antigen is not identified. These data belong to a study of blood T cells in healthy people across ages. General study findings and limits: Higher diversity and more naive CD4+ cells were features of long-lived donors, compared to aged donors. Across the age range, TCR beta diversity per million T cells fell in a roughly linear way.

Then a second PCR, running roughly 7 to 11 cycles, was carried out with a sample-barcoded 5' primer and a J-beta primer mix. TCRdb reanalysed the 5' RACE reads using MiXCR and keeps one entry per CDR3 protein. The sample records 780,000 or so distinct CDR3 sequences, roughly 25% being singletons. Trimming removed 0 bases from V and 8 bases from J; junction bases left unmatched: 3. Germline lookup yields CDR1 SGHRS and CDR2 YFSETQ. This CDR3 is 14 amino acids long. The same specimen was also included in a second study, on T cells of mothers and their children.

The source is a boy aged 5-17 years in good health. The sequencing sample was made of blood. This chain joins TRBV5-1 and TRBJ2-4; 9 positions match TRBD1. CDR3: CASSLEGQGDIQYF. DNA for the CDR3: TGCGCCAGCAGCTTGGAGGGACAGGGTGACATTCAGTACTTC. The entire variable domain, with the rest obtained from reference TRBV5-1 and TRBJ2-4, is as follows: KAGVTQTPRYLIKTRGQQVTLSCSPISGHRSVSWYQQTPGQGLQFLFEYFSETQRNKGNFPGRFSGRQFSNSRSEMNVSTLELGDSALYLCASSLEGQGDIQYFGAGTRLSVL.